This TCR beta chain was sequenced during a study of T cells in Graves' hyperthyroidism and ophthalmopathy. The investigators amplified TCR beta CDR3 regions from RNA transcripts. RT-PCR in the first round (using the HTBI primer set) targeted the TCR CDR3. TCRdb itself ran the multiplex PCR reads through MiXCR, one entry per CDR3 protein. This sample has some 650,000 distinct CDR3 sequences; approximately 15% occur once, and the top ten carry 2.5% to 4%. A word on this clonotype: The antigen remains unidentified.

Per the germline V gene, CDR1 is SGDLS and CDR2 is YYNGEE. Trimming cost V 1 base and J 5 bases, with 9 bases left between them. This CDR3 spans 14 amino acids. Study-wide results and caveats: Blood also carried most thyroid clonotypes expanded above 0.001.

The rearrangement joins TRBV9 to TRBJ2-2, with unresolved D. The TCR comes from a woman in her thirties or forties with Graves' ophthalmopathy. Material: blood. CDR3 residues: CASSVSSVTGELFF. The CDR3 DNA is TGTGCCAGCAGCGTATCGAGTGTAACCGGGGAGCTGTTTTTT. Based on the CDR3 plus reference TRBV9 and TRBJ2-2, the full variable domain is DSGVTQTPKHLITATGQRVTLRCSPRSGDLSVYWYQQSLDQGLQFLIQYYNGEERAKGNILERFSAQQFPDLHSELNLSSLELGDSALYFCASSVSSVTGELFFGEGSRLTVL.